This is a list of T cell receptor beta chains from one sample in a study of control samples from healthy donors and cancer patients. Assay used: immunoSEQ multiplex PCR; TCRdb lists only in-frame clones, some missing. This sample has about 230,000 clones, with roughly four fifths found just once. The sample taken for sequencing was PBMCs. The source of these receptors is a woman aged 55-75 years with lung cancer. CDR3s include the opening cysteine and the closing phenylalanine or tryptophan. The D gene is left open where the match is weak. Expanded clones are given a class, and other clones once, few, many or no size at all.

V	J	D	size	CDR3	DNA
TRBV6-5	TRBJ2-3	NA	NA	CASKDSTDTQYF	TGTGCCAGCAAAGACAGCACAGATACGCAGTATTTT
TRBV29-1	TRBJ2-7	NA	NA	CSVVGGRGADEQYF	TGCAGCGTTGTGGGGGGACGAGGGGCGGACGAGCAGTACTTC
TRBV30	TRBJ2-7	NA	NA	CAWARGDYEQYF	TGTGCCTGGGCAAGGGGGGACTACGAGCAGTACTTC
TRBV10-3	TRBJ2-7	NA	NA	CAIRDRDASSYEQYF	TGTGCCATCAGGGACCGGGACGCCAGCTCCTACGAGCAGTACTTC
TRBV7-2	TRBJ1-2	NA	NA	CASSRAAGYTF	TGTGCCAGCAGCAGGGCAGCCGGCTACACCTTC
TRBV28	TRBJ2-7	TRBD2	NA	CASSHGLAGGPYEQYF	TGTGCCAGCAGTCATGGACTAGCGGGAGGGCCCTACGAGCAGTACTTC
TRBV5-4	TRBJ2-7	TRBD1	NA	CASSHLGQGGSEQYF	TGTGCCAGCAGCCATTTAGGACAGGGGGGGAGCGAGCAGTACTTC
TRBV5-4	TRBJ2-1	TRBD2	NA	CASSLGGLAGGHGRNEQFF	TGTGCCAGCAGCTTGGGGGGACTAGCGGGAGGGCATGGGAGAAATGAGCAGTTCTTC
TRBV7-9	TRBJ2-4	NA	NA	CASNPLERAPGAKNIQYF	TGTGCCAGCAACCCTCTAGAGCGGGCCCCGGGGGCCAAAAACATTCAGTACTTC
TRBV5-8	TRBJ1-6	NA	NA	CASSWVGSPLHF	TGTGCCAGCAGCTGGGTTGGTTCACCCCTCCACTTT
TRBV6-1	TRBJ2-3	NA	NA	CASSEAVGGTDTQYF	TGTGCCAGCAGTGAAGCTGTAGGAGGCACAGATACGCAGTATTTT
TRBV7-3	TRBJ1-4	NA	NA	CASSLGGTNEKLFF	TGTGCCAGCAGCTTAGGGGGAACTAATGAAAAACTGTTTTTT
TRBV3-1/TRBV3-2	TRBJ2-5	TRBD1	NA	CASEGAETQYF	TGTGCCAGCGAGGGGGCAGAGACCCAGTACTTC
TRBV5-1	TRBJ1-4	NA	NA	CASSLEGTFNEKLFF	TGCGCCAGCAGCTTGGAGGGGACCTTTAATGAAAAACTGTTTTTT
TRBV5-1	TRBJ2-1	TRBD2	NA	CASSSLILAGGPLSYNEQFF	TGCGCCAGCAGCTCCCTAATACTAGCGGGAGGGCCCTTATCCTACAATGAGCAGTTCTTC
TRBV5-1	TRBJ2-5	NA	NA	CASSRRDGEQETQYF	TGCGCCAGCAGCCGCCGGGACGGCGAGCAAGAGACCCAGTACTTC
TRBV28	TRBJ2-2	TRBD2	NA	CASSLRGLAGTGELFF	TGTGCCAGCAGTTTAAGGGGACTAGCGGGCACCGGGGAGCTGTTTTTT
TRBV18	TRBJ2-7	NA	NA	CASSPGGGPSSYEQYF	TGTGCCAGCTCACCAGGGGGGGGCCCCTCTTCCTACGAGCAGTACTTC
TRBV24-1	TRBJ1-1	NA	NA	CATRRGINTEAFF	TGTGCCACCAGGCGGGGGATAAACACTGAAGCTTTCTTT
TRBV11-2	TRBJ2-3	TRBD1	few	CASSPGTGIHSDTQYF	TGTGCCAGCAGCCCCGGGACAGGGATCCACTCAGATACGCAGTATTTT
TRBV4-1	TRBJ1-2	NA	NA	CASSPGPGRTNYGYTF	TGCGCCAGCAGCCCCGGACCGGGGCGGACCAACTATGGCTACACCTTC
TRBV7-9	TRBJ2-5	NA	few	CASRTNYQETQYF	TGTGCCAGCAGGACCAATTATCAAGAGACCCAGTACTTC
TRBV24-1	TRBJ2-3	TRBD2	NA	CATSDSRERGGDTQYF	TGTGCCACCAGTGACTCCCGGGAACGGGGGGGAGATACGCAGTATTTT
TRBV7-3	TRBJ1-5	TRBD1	once	CASSLQGDQPQHF	TGTGCCAGCAGCTTACAGGGGGATCAGCCCCAGCATTTT
TRBV19	TRBJ1-1	NA	NA	CASSGHLNTEAFF	TGTGCCAGCAGCGGACACCTGAACACTGAAGCTTTCTTT
TRBV7-3	TRBJ2-2	NA	once	CASSLSRGNTGELFF	TGTGCCAGCAGCTTATCCAGGGGTAACACCGGGGAGCTGTTTTTT